This T cell receptor beta chain originates from a study of cytomegalovirus exposure and HLA in healthy donors. Whole-study results and caveats: Reports indicated that the classifier achieved high specificity and sensitivity in diagnosing cytomegalovirus status.

Trimming took 3 bases from V and 4 from J, leaving 9 bases between them. Per germline, CDR1 MNHNS and CDR2 SASEGT. This CDR3 comprises 13 residues. With regard to this clone: The antigen remains unidentified.

PCR was performed using 60 Vbeta and 13 Jbeta primers. TCRdb's copy holds only in-frame clones and misses some; the assay was immunoSEQ multiplex PCR. The table has about 150,000 clones, 60% to 85% seen once. This TCR came from a woman in her 40s in good health and CMV-seronegative. Sequencing was performed on PBMCs. The V and J genes are TRBV6-1 and TRBJ1-2; D not certain. CDR3 DNA sequence: TGTGCCAGCAGTGAGACGGGGTTCTATGGCTACACCTTC. Amino acid sequence: CASSETGFYGYTF.